These T cell receptor beta chains were read from a single sample in a study of regulatory T cells in long-lasting Graves disease. TCRdb fed the multiplex PCR reads into MiXCR, producing one record per CDR3 protein. The sample carries approximately 470,000 distinct CDR3 sequences, about 20% recorded once. The sample in question was peripheral blood mononuclear cells (PBMCs), obtained when the disease was refractory, from a patient treated with antithyroid drugs. These receptors were collected from a female donor with Graves disease. Each CDR3 is given with its conserved first and last residue. D genes are given only for firm matches. Some rows mark clone size as missing; the rest say once, few, many or name a class of expanded clone.

j_call,v_call,d_call,clone_size,cdr3_aa,cdr3_nt
TRBJ1-1,TRBV4-3,TRBD1,few,CASSQESQGPRGTEAFF,TGCGCCAGCAGCCAAGAATCACAGGGGCCCAGAGGCACTGAAGCTTTCTTT
TRBJ1-1,TRBV11-2,TRBD1,many,CASSLGTGSTEAFF,TGTGCCAGCAGCTTAGGGACAGGGAGCACTGAAGCTTTCTTT
TRBJ1-2,TRBV18,TRBD1,many,CASSLLITGTGGPNYGYTF,TGTGCCAGCTCACTCCTGATAACCGGGACAGGGGGCCCTAACTATGGCTACACCTTC
TRBJ1-2,TRBV6-1,TRBD1,few,CASRGTGGMDNYGYTF,TGTGCCAGCAGGGGGACAGGGGGCATGGATAACTATGGCTACACCTTC
TRBJ1-5,TRBV6-1,TRBD1,.,CASNPPGQHQPQHF,TGTGCCAGCAACCCCCCGGGACAGCATCAGCCCCAGCATTTT
TRBJ2-6,TRBV10-3,TRBD1,.,CTISASQGAGANVLTF,TGTACCATCAGTGCGTCCCAGGGGGCTGGGGCCAACGTCCTGACTTTC
TRBJ1-2,TRBV28,.,many,CASTLGDANYGYTF,TGTGCCAGCACCCTGGGAGATGCTAACTATGGCTACACCTTC
TRBJ2-5,TRBV9,TRBD2,few,CASSEGLAGGVQETQYF,TGTGCCAGCAGCGAGGGACTAGCGGGAGGAGTGCAAGAGACCCAGTACTTC
TRBJ2-7,TRBV2,.,many,CASSDLADYEQYF,TGTGCCAGCAGTGATTTGGCAGACTACGAGCAGTACTTC
TRBJ1-1,TRBV5-1,.,.,CASSSQKDGENTEAFF,TGCGCCAGCAGCTCCCAAAAAGACGGGGAGAACACTGAAGCTTTCTTT
TRBJ2-1,TRBV18,TRBD2,once,CASSPYIAGGNNEQFF,TGTGCCAGCTCACCATATATCGCGGGAGGGAACAATGAGCAGTTCTTC
TRBJ2-4,TRBV3-1,.,many,CASSVLGNIQYF,TGTGCCAGCAGCGTTTTGGGTAACATTCAGTACTTC
TRBJ1-1,TRBV12-3/TRBV12-4,.,many,CASSFGETEAFF,TGTGCCAGCAGTTTCGGGGAAACTGAAGCTTTCTTT
TRBJ1-4,TRBV24-1,.,many,CATSDPPVGNEKLFF,TGTGCCACCAGTGATCCGCCTGTCGGTAATGAAAAACTGTTTTTT
TRBJ2-7,TRBV7-2,TRBD1,many,CASSTRGGQGSYEQYF,TGTGCCAGCAGCACGCGCGGGGGACAGGGATCCTACGAGCAGTACTTC
TRBJ2-7,TRBV6-2/TRBV6-3,.,few,CASSYSVQIPDYEQYF,TGTGCCAGCAGTTACTCGGTACAGATACCAGACTACGAGCAGTACTTC
TRBJ2-2,TRBV7-3,TRBD2,few,CASSLGRLAGPRTTGELFF,TGTGCCAGCAGCTTGGGGAGACTAGCGGGACCTAGGACCACCGGGGAGCTGTTTTTT
TRBJ1-6,TRBV15,TRBD1,many,CATSNGQGASPLHF,TGTGCCACCAGCAACGGACAGGGGGCTTCACCCCTCCACTTT
TRBJ1-3,TRBV28,.,.,CASSTTALTHSGNTIYF,TGTGCCAGCTCTACTACGGCCCTAACCCACTCTGGAAACACCATATATTTT
TRBJ1-1,TRBV28,TRBD1,many,CASSKTGETEAFF,TGTGCCAGCAGCAAGACAGGGGAAACTGAAGCTTTCTTT
TRBJ1-2,TRBV6-5,.,many,CASSYPESYTF,TGTGCCAGCAGCTACCCGGAGAGCTACACCTTC
TRBJ2-2,TRBV11-3,TRBD2,many,CASSYSSGSYTGELFF,TGTGCCAGCAGCTACTCAAGCGGGAGTTACACCGGGGAGCTGTTTTTT
TRBJ2-2,TRBV24-1,.,few,CATQTLTTGELFF,TGTGCCACCCAAACGCTAACTACCGGGGAGCTGTTTTTT
TRBJ2-6,TRBV2,TRBD1,.,CASRPGQGHSGANVLTF,TGTGCCAGCAGGCCGGGACAGGGCCACTCTGGGGCCAACGTCCTGACTTTC
TRBJ2-1,TRBV6-2/TRBV6-3,TRBD2,few,CASSYNSLAGAVYEQFF,TGTGCCAGCAGTTACAATTCTCTAGCGGGAGCTGTATATGAGCAGTTCTTC
TRBJ1-2,TRBV7-2,.,.,CASSFRSRDGYAF,TGTGCCAGCAGCTTCCGATCCAGGGATGGCTACGCCTTC
TRBJ1-5,TRBV2,.,.,CASSRMGAQPHHF,TGTGCCAGCAGCCGGATGGGGGCTCAGCCCCATCATTTT
TRBJ2-7,TRBV29-1,TRBD2,few,CSVVPGLAGGPGEQYF,TGCAGCGTTGTTCCCGGACTAGCGGGAGGGCCCGGCGAGCAGTACTTC
TRBJ2-3,TRBV6-2/TRBV6-3,.,.,CASTQRFTDTQYF,TGTGCCAGCACCCAGCGCTTCACAGATACGCAGTATTTT
TRBJ2-5,TRBV28,TRBD2,many,CASSLPTSGEETQYF,TGTGCCAGCAGTCTACCGACTAGCGGTGAAGAGACCCAGTACTTC
TRBJ1-1,TRBV20-1,.,.,CSARAGFSNTEAFF,TGCAGTGCTAGAGCGGGATTTTCGAACACTGAAGCTTTCTTT
TRBJ2-7,TRBV28,TRBD1,.,CASSLGTEGSYEQYF,TGTGCCAGCAGTTTAGGGACAGAGGGCTCCTACGAGCAGTACTTC
TRBJ2-7,TRBV7-9,TRBD2,few,CASSSVKRPWTREQYF,TGTGCCAGCAGCTCCGTAAAGCGGCCTTGGACTAGAGAGCAGTACTTC
TRBJ2-2,TRBV29-1,.,.,CSVRGLGTGELFF,TGCAGCGTACGGGGGCTCGGAACCGGGGAGCTGTTTTTT
TRBJ2-5,TRBV7-6,.,.,CASSLGIIQETQYF,TGTGCCAGCAGCTTAGGTATCATCCAAGAGACCCAGTACTTC
TRBJ1-1,TRBV28,.,many,CASRPGETEAFF,TGTGCCAGCAGACCGGGGGAGACTGAAGCTTTCTTT
TRBJ2-2,TRBV6-2/TRBV6-3,.,few,CASRGRLWGFEGGITGELFF,TGTGCCAGCAGAGGCCGTCTTTGGGGCTTCGAGGGGGGAATCACCGGGGAGCTGTTTTTT
TRBJ2-7,TRBV19,.,.,CASSIQRASGEQYF,TGTGCCAGTAGTATCCAGCGGGCCTCCGGCGAGCAGTACTTC
TRBJ2-2,TRBV11-3,.,few,CASSFTSLNTGELFF,TGTGCCAGCAGCTTTACTAGCCTAAACACCGGGGAGCTGTTTTTT
TRBJ2-7,TRBV24-1,.,.,CATSDFGVNEQYF,TGTGCCACCAGTGATTTCGGGGTTAACGAGCAGTACTTC
TRBJ1-1,TRBV20-1,.,few,CSAALTRVGVAFF,TGCAGTGCTGCCCTCACCAGGGTTGGTGTAGCTTTCTTT
TRBJ2-7,TRBV20-1,TRBD2,few,CSARDSLAAPYEQYF,TGCAGTGCTAGAGATAGTCTAGCGGCTCCCTACGAGCAGTACTTC